The rows below give T cell receptor beta chains drawn from one sample of a study of technical replicates of blood from a handful of donors. Data came from immunoSEQ multiplex PCR; TCRdb stores just in-frame clones and leaves some out. The sample holds approximately 70,000 clones, about 90% seen once. Material: T cells isolated from PBMCs. Receptors originate from a human donor in good health. CDR3s include the opening cysteine and the closing phenylalanine or tryptophan. The D gene is left open where the match is weak. Size values are once, few and many counts, or a class for expanded clones, and some rows have none.

V gene	clone size	J gene	D gene	CDR3 protein	CDR3 DNA
TRBV7-9	NA	TRBJ2-1	TRBD2	CASSLEVEAGVGNEQFF	TGTGCCAGCAGCTTAGAGGTGGAAGCGGGAGTTGGTAATGAGCAGTTCTTC
TRBV15	NA	TRBJ1-4	TRBD1	CATSLGTVTTNEKLFF	TGTGCCACCAGCTTGGGGACAGTGACAACTAATGAAAAACTGTTTTTT
TRBV4-3	NA	TRBJ1-5	NA	CASSQVPGGNQPQHF	TGCGCCAGCAGCCAAGTCCCAGGGGGCAATCAGCCCCAGCATTTT
TRBV11-3	NA	TRBJ2-6	NA	CASSSGLSGANVLTF	TGTGCCAGCAGCTCAGGACTCTCTGGGGCCAACGTCCTGACTTTC
TRBV7-8	NA	TRBJ2-3	TRBD2	CASNKYSGRLRTDTQYF	TGTGCCAGCAACAAATATAGCGGGAGGTTGCGCACAGATACGCAGTATTTT
TRBV28	NA	TRBJ2-7	TRBD2	CASSLRSGRYEQYF	TGTGCCAGCAGTTTAAGAAGCGGGAGATACGAGCAGTACTTC
TRBV7-6	NA	TRBJ2-3	TRBD1	CASSLGAGTGQYF	TGTGCCAGCAGCTTAGGGGCCGGGACAGGGCAGTATTTT
TRBV6-6	NA	TRBJ2-1	NA	CASSSPGSSSYNEQFF	TGTGCCAGCAGTAGCCCAGGGTCAAGCTCCTACAATGAGCAGTTCTTC
TRBV29-1	NA	TRBJ2-4	NA	CSVVGGIAKNIQYF	TGCAGCGTTGTAGGCGGGATTGCCAAAAACATTCAGTACTTC
TRBV9	NA	TRBJ2-1	TRBD2	CASSVSTSGLYNEQFF	TGTGCCAGCAGCGTATCCACTAGCGGGCTATACAATGAGCAGTTCTTC
TRBV13	NA	TRBJ1-4	TRBD1	CASSSDREEADEKLFF	TGTGCCAGCAGCTCCGACAGGGAGGAGGCTGATGAAAAACTGTTTTTT
TRBV7-6	NA	TRBJ2-1	TRBD2	CASSLRGGGRAGGFLSYNEQFF	TGTGCCAGCAGCTTAAGAGGGGGGGGGAGAGCGGGAGGATTCCTCTCCTACAATGAGCAGTTCTTC
TRBV28	NA	TRBJ2-7	TRBD1	CASSLPGQGLYEQYF	TGTGCCAGCAGTTTACCAGGACAGGGTCTTTACGAGCAGTACTTC
TRBV11-3	NA	TRBJ2-7	TRBD1	CASSTRTGYYEQYF	TGTGCCAGCAGCACTAGGACAGGATACTACGAGCAGTACTTC
TRBV27	NA	TRBJ2-2	NA	CASSFARDGELFF	TGTGCCAGCAGTTTTGCAAGAGACGGGGAGCTGTTTTTT
TRBV19	NA	TRBJ1-5	TRBD1	CASLSTGNQPQHF	TGTGCCAGTCTATCGACAGGGAATCAGCCCCAGCATTTT
TRBV6-5	NA	TRBJ1-2	NA	CASRRVAWDYGYTF	TGTGCCAGCAGGCGGGTCGCCTGGGACTATGGCTACACCTTC
TRBV4-1	once	TRBJ1-1	NA	CASSQGLEAFF	TGCGCCAGCAGCCAGGGCCTTGAAGCTTTCTTT
TRBV13	NA	TRBJ1-2	TRBD1	CASSRSQGSYGYTF	TGTGCCAGCAGCCGTTCACAGGGGAGCTATGGCTACACCTTC
TRBV30	NA	TRBJ2-1	NA	CAWSPGLVNEQFF	TGTGCCTGGAGTCCGGGACTCGTCAATGAGCAGTTCTTC
TRBV20-1	NA	TRBJ2-1	NA	CSARGAHEQFF	TGCAGTGCCAGGGGTGCCCATGAGCAGTTCTTC
TRBV5-6	NA	TRBJ1-2	TRBD1	CASSFWTGAIYGYTF	TGTGCCAGCAGCTTTTGGACAGGGGCAATATATGGCTACACCTTC
TRBV28	NA	TRBJ1-2	TRBD1	CASTFPGQGYGYTF	TGTGCCAGCACTTTCCCGGGACAGGGCTATGGCTACACCTTC
TRBV7-6	NA	TRBJ1-2	TRBD1	CASSLEGTGGNYGYTF	TGTGCCAGCAGCTTAGAGGGGACAGGTGGTAACTATGGCTACACCTTC
TRBV6-5	once	TRBJ1-2	NA	CASSFSTNYGYTF	TGTGCCAGCAGTTTTTCTACCAACTATGGCTACACCTTC
TRBV10-3	NA	TRBJ2-7	NA	CAIRDPLVSPGEQYF	TGTGCCATCAGGGACCCACTAGTTTCTCCGGGGGAGCAGTACTTC
TRBV10-3	NA	TRBJ1-2	TRBD1	CAISERQGANYGYTF	TGTGCCATCAGTGAGAGACAGGGGGCTAACTATGGCTACACCTTC
TRBV28	once	TRBJ1-5	TRBD1	CASSLRLGGLGNQPQHF	TGTGCCAGCAGTTTACGGTTAGGGGGCCTTGGCAATCAGCCCCAGCATTTT
TRBV7-9	NA	TRBJ2-7	NA	CASTAGTYEQYF	TGTGCCAGCACGGCAGGGACCTACGAGCAGTACTTC
TRBV6-5	NA	TRBJ1-5	NA	CASSYSATVPNQPQHF	TGTGCCAGCAGTTACTCGGCGACAGTCCCAAATCAGCCCCAGCATTTT
TRBV18	NA	TRBJ2-7	NA	CASSPNREIHEQYF	TGTGCCAGCTCACCCAACAGGGAAATCCACGAGCAGTACTTC
TRBV5-1	once	TRBJ2-5	TRBD2	CASSLNMAGESQETQYF	TGCGCCAGCAGCTTAAATATGGCGGGAGAGTCTCAAGAGACCCAGTACTTC
TRBV6-5	NA	TRBJ2-7	NA	CASSYSESYEQYF	TGTGCCAGCAGTTACTCGGAGAGCTACGAGCAGTACTTC
TRBV6-4	NA	TRBJ1-1	TRBD1	CASRPGPGQGPRNTEAFF	TGTGCCAGTAGACCGGGACCGGGACAGGGCCCCCGGAACACTGAAGCTTTCTTT
TRBV6-5	once	TRBJ2-1	NA	CASSFGSEQFF	TGTGCCAGCAGTTTCGGTAGTGAGCAGTTCTTC
TRBV7-9	few	TRBJ1-2	NA	CASSLEGFDGYTF	TGTGCCAGCAGCTTAGAGGGGTTCGATGGCTACACCTTC
TRBV5-1	NA	TRBJ1-1	NA	CASSPPGGATNTEAFF	TGCGCCAGCAGCCCCCCGGGCGGGGCAACCAACACTGAAGCTTTCTTT
TRBV11-1	once	TRBJ2-7	NA	CASSLNGAGSYEQYF	TGTGCCAGCAGCTTAAACGGCGCGGGCTCCTACGAGCAGTACTTC
TRBV9	NA	TRBJ2-1	TRBD2	CASSLALAGRNEQFF	TGTGCCAGCAGCCTTGCCCTAGCGGGCCGCAATGAGCAGTTCTTC
TRBV19	NA	TRBJ2-5	NA	CASSKVGQETQYF	TGTGCCAGTAGTAAGGTGGGCCAGGAGACCCAGTACTTC
TRBV2	NA	TRBJ1-5	TRBD1	CASSEALQGAKNNQPQHF	TGTGCCAGCAGTGAGGCCCTGCAGGGGGCGAAGAACAATCAGCCCCAGCATTTT